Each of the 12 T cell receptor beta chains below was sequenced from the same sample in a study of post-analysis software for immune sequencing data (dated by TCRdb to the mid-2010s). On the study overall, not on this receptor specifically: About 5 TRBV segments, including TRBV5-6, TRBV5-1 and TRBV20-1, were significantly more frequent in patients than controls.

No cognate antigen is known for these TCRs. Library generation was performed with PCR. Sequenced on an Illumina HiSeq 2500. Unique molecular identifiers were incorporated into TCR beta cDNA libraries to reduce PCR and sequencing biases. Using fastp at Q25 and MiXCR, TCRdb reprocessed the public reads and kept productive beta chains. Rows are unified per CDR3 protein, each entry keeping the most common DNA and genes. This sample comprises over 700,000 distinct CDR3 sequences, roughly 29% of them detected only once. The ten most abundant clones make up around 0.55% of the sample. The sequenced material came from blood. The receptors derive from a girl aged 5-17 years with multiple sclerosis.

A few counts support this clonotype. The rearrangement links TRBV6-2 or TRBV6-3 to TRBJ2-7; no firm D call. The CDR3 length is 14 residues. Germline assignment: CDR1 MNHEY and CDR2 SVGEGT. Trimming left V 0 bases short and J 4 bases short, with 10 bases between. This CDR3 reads CASSYSYRDYEQYF. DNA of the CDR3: TGTGCCAGCAGTTACTCATATCGTGATTACGAGCAGTACTTC.

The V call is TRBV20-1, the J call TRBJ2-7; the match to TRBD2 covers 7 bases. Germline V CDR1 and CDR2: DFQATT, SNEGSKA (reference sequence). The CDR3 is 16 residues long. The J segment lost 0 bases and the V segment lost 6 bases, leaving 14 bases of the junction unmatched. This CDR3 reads CSATDIGREPSYEQYF. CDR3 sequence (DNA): TGCAGTGCCACCGACATAGGGCGGGAGCCCTCCTACGAGCAGTACTTC.

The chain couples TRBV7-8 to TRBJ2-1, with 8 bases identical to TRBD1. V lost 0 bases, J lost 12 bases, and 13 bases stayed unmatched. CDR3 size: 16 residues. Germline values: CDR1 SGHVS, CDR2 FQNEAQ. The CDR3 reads CASSLAEVGQGRGQFF. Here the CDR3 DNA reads TGTGCCAGCAGCTTAGCCGAGGTTGGACAGGGTAGAGGGCAGTTCTTC.

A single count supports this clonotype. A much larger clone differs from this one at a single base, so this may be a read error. CDR3 DNA: TGTGCCAGCAGTCGGTCGGGGAATGAGCAGTACTTC. Amino acid sequence: CASSRSGNEQYF. The chain has TRBV6-2 or TRBV6-3 and TRBJ2-7, with TRBD2 as a possible D gene (5 bases). Germline V lookup: CDR1 MNHEY, CDR2 SVGEGT. The CDR3 runs 12 residues. V lost 5 bases and J lost 7, with 12 bases in between.

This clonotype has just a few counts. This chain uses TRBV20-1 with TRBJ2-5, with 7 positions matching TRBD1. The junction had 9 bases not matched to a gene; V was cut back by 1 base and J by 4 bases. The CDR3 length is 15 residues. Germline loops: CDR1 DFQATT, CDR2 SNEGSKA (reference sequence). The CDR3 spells CSARAPTGIPETQYF. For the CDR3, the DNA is TGCAGTGCTAGAGCCCCGACAGGGATCCCAGAGACCCAGTACTTC.

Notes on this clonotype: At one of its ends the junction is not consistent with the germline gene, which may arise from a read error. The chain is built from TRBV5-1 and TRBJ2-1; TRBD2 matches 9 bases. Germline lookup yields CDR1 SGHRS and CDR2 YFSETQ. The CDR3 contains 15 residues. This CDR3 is CASSAGTSSCNEQFF. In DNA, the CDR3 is TGCGCCAGCAGCGCCGGGACTAGCTCCTGCAATGAGCAGTTCTTC.

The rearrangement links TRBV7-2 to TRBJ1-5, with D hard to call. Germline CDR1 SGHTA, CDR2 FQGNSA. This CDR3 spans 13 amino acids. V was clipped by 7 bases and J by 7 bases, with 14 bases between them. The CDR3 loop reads CASTINRGQPQHF. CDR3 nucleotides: TGTGCCAGCACCATTAACCGAGGGCAGCCCCAGCATTTT.

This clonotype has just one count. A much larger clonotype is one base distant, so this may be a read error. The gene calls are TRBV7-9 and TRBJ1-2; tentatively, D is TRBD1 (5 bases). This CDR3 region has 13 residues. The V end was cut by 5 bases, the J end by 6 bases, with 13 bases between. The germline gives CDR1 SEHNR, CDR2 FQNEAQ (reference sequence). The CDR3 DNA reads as TGTGCCAGCAGCGATCGGACAAGCCATGGCTACACCTTC. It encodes CASSDRTSHGYTF.

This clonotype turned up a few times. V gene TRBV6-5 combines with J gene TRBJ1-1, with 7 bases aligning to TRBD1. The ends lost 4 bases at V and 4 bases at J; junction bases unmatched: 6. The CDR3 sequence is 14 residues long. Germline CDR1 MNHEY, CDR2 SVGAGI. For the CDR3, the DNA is TGTGCCAGCAGTTCGACGACAGGGAGCACTGAAGCTTTCTTT. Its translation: CASSSTTGSTEAFF.

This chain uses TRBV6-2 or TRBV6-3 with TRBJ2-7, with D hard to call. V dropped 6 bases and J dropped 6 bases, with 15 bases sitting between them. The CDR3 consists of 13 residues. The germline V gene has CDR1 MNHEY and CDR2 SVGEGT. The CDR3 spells CASRGLRLGEQYF. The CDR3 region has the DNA TGTGCCAGCAGAGGGCTGAGGTTGGGCGAGCAGTACTTC.

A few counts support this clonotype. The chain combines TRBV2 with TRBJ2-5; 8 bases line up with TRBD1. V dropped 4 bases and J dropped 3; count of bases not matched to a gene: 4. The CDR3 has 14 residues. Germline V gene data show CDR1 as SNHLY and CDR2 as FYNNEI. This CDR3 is CASSAGGWEETQYF. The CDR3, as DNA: TGTGCCAGCAGTGCAGGGGGCTGGGAAGAGACCCAGTACTTC.

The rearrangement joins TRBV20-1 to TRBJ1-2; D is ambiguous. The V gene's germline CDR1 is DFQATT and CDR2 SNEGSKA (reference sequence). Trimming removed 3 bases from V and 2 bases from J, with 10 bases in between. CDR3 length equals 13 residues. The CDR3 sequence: CSASEPNNYGYTF. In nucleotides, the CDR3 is TGCAGTGCTAGCGAACCGAACAACTATGGCTACACCTTC.